The 20 T cell receptor beta chains given below trace back to one sample, sequenced in a study of T cell responses to AZD1222 COVID-19 vaccine. The assay was immunoSEQ multiplex PCR, and TCRdb's table has in-frame clones only and misses some. The repertoire holds under 140,000 clones, with approximately 92% as singletons. The sample was peripheral blood, taken 28 days after the second AZD1222 dose. These receptors all stem from an adult who received the AZD1222 COVID-19 vaccine.

The rearrangement links TRBV27 to TRBJ1-3, with 7 bases that match TRBD1. CDR1 and CDR2 (germline): MNHEY, SMNVEV (reference sequence). The CDR3 extends over 14 amino acids. V gave up 5 bases and J gave up 4 bases; unmatched junction bases: 5. CDR3 sequence (DNA): TGTGCCAGCAGTCCCCGGGACAGAGGAAACACCATATATTTT. As protein: CASSPRDRGNTIYF.

The rearrangement links TRBV7-8 to TRBJ2-1; no reliable D call. This CDR3 is built from 12 residues. Trimming removed 1 base at V and 7 bases at J, with 5 bases between. Germline CDR1 is SGHVS and CDR2 is FQNEAQ. The CDR3 here is CASSLEANEQFF. The CDR3 DNA reads as TGTGCCAGCAGCTTAGAAGCGAATGAGCAGTTCTTC.

The gene calls are TRBV5-1 and TRBJ1-2; D gene uncertain. CDR1 SGHRS and CDR2 YFSETQ come from the germline V gene. Trimming took off 1 base at V and 4 bases at J, with 8 bases between the two ends. This CDR3 has 13 residues. This CDR3 reads CASSLTEGYGYTF. As DNA, the CDR3 is TGCGCCAGCAGCTTGACGGAGGGCTATGGCTACACCTTC.

V is TRBV4-2 and J is TRBJ2-3; D call uncertain. There are 16 residues in the CDR3. V shed 0 bases and J shed 1 base, with 11 bases lying between them. Germline assignment: CDR1 LGHNA and CDR2 YNFKEQ. Written as DNA, the CDR3 is TGTGCCAGCAGCCAAGATTGGCTGGGTGGCACAGATACGCAGTATTTT. This translates into CASSQDWLGGTDTQYF.

The chain has TRBV7-2 and TRBJ2-5; TRBD1 agrees at 9 bases. Germline V gene data show CDR1 as SGHTA and CDR2 as FQGNSA. The J segment lost 7 bases and the V segment lost 4 bases, leaving 4 bases of the junction unmatched. The CDR3 is 13 residues long. CDR3 amino acids: CASSWDRVGTQYF. The CDR3 region has the DNA TGTGCCAGCAGCTGGGACAGGGTTGGGACCCAGTACTTC.

The V and J genes are TRBV6-5 and TRBJ1-2; D is undetermined. This CDR3 has 15 amino acids. V was trimmed by 2 bases and J by 0 bases, leaving 10 bases between them. CDR1 is MNHEY and CDR2 is SVGAGI in the germline V gene. The CDR3 region is CASSYGRGSNYGYTF. For the CDR3, the DNA is TGTGCCAGCAGTTACGGTCGGGGATCTAACTATGGCTACACCTTC.

This clone has a single count. The chain combines TRBV6-5 with TRBJ1-4; 8 bases agree with TRBD1. V lost 6 bases, J lost 13 bases, and 10 bases stayed unmatched. Germline V lookup: CDR1 MNHEY, CDR2 SVGAGI. This CDR3 comprises 13 residues. The DNA for the CDR3 is TGTGCCAGCAGCTCCGGACAGGGAGGGCGACTGTTTTTT. Translating it yields CASSSGQGGRLFF.

The chain carries TRBV5-5 and TRBJ2-1; TRBD1 agrees at 7 bases. CDR1 is SGHKS and CDR2 is YYEKEE in the germline V gene (reference sequence). V shed 4 bases and J 14 bases; nucleotides not matched to a gene: 12. The length of the CDR3 is 13 residues. CDR3 residues: CASSHTPGGSKFF. In DNA, the CDR3 is TGTGCCAGCAGCCACACCCCAGGGGGTAGTAAGTTCTTC.

V gene TRBV5-4 combines with J gene TRBJ2-5; D remains ambiguous. Trimming pared 4 bases from V and 1 base from J, leaving 8 bases between. Germline CDR1 is SGHNT and CDR2 is YYREEE (reference sequence). The CDR3 length is 13 residues. CDR3 amino acids: CASSRVLQETQYF. The DNA for the CDR3 is TGTGCCAGCAGCCGGGTTCTCCAAGAGACCCAGTACTTC.

The V call is TRBV3-1 (or the pseudogene TRBV3-2), the J call TRBJ1-1; tentative D call: TRBD1 (6 bases). CDR1 and CDR2 from the germline V gene are LGHDT and YNNKEL (reference sequence). V lost 0 bases to trimming and J lost 2 bases, with 19 bases between them. The CDR3 sequence is 18 residues long. CDR3 loop: CASSQDWMRGSHNTEAFF. The CDR3 nucleotides are TGTGCCAGCAGCCAAGATTGGATGAGGGGGAGTCACAACACTGAAGCTTTCTTT.

The J gene is TRBJ1-6, the V gene TRBV5-6; 10 bases line up with TRBD1. V lost 4 bases and J lost 7; bases outside the gene matches: 14. This CDR3 comprises 18 residues. The germline gives CDR1 SGHDT, CDR2 YYEEEE. The CDR3: CASSRRDRGPSGNSPLHF. Here the CDR3 DNA reads TGTGCCAGCAGCCGCCGGGACAGGGGCCCCTCGGGGAATTCACCCCTCCACTTT.

J is TRBJ2-3 and V is TRBV29-1, with no clear D. V shed 3 bases and J shed 4 bases, with 8 bases lying between them. The CDR3 spans 12 residues. The germline V gene has CDR1 SQVTM and CDR2 ANQGSEA. The CDR3 coding sequence is TGCAGCGTTGAGGGCAGCGCAGATACGCAGTATTTT. This gives the protein CSVEGSADTQYF.

V is TRBV15 and J is TRBJ1-6; a weak D match, TRBD1 (5 bases). V was clipped by 8 bases and J by 7 bases, with 12 bases between them. Looked up from germline, CDR1 is LNHNV and CDR2 is YYDKDF (reference sequence). The CDR3 extends over 13 amino acids. The CDR3 DNA sequence: TGTGCCACCGCCCCCAACAGGAATTCACCCCTCCACTTT. Encoded protein: CATAPNRNSPLHF.

The rearrangement uses TRBV7-6 and TRBJ2-2; D may correspond to TRBD1 or TRBD2 (5 bases each). The CDR3 contains 16 residues. Germline V gives CDR1 SGHVS, CDR2 FNYEAQ. V dropped 2 bases and J dropped 6 bases, with 16 bases sitting between them. CDR3 DNA sequence: TGTGCCAGCAGCTTAAGTCCAGGGCTAGCCGCCGGGGAGCTGTTTTTT. Translation gives CASSLSPGLAAGELFF.

The rearrangement uses TRBV7-9 and TRBJ1-2; 7 nucleotides agree with TRBD1. The CDR3 extends over 14 amino acids. Germline assignment: CDR1 SEHNR and CDR2 FQNEAQ (reference sequence). Trimming cost V 5 bases and J 4 bases; bases outside gene matches: 7. CDR3 bases: TGTGCCAGCAGCCCAGGGACAGAGGCCTATGGCTACACCTTC. Translated: CASSPGTEAYGYTF.

This clone was picked up a small number of times. This chain links TRBV2 with TRBJ1-4; no firm D call. Germline V gene lookup returns CDR1 SNHLY and CDR2 FYNNEI. The CDR3 is 13 residues long. V lost 6 bases and J lost 7, with 12 bases in between. This CDR3 is CASRGGLVEKLFF. The CDR3 DNA reads as TGTGCCAGCAGGGGCGGGTTGGTTGAAAAACTGTTTTTT. Full variable domain (missing parts from reference TRBV2 and TRBJ1-4): EPEVTQTPSHQVTQMGQEVILRCVPISNHLYFYWYRQILGQKVEFLVSFYNNEISEKSEIFDDQFSVERPDGSNFTLKIRSTKLEDSAMYFCASRGGLVEKLFFGSGTQLSVL.

This sequence joins TRBV12-3 or TRBV12-4 and TRBJ2-7; no clear D gene. CDR3 size: 11 residues. Deletions cut 7 bases from V and 3 bases from J, with 7 bases between. CDR3 in amino acids: CASMGGYEQYF. The DNA of the CDR3 is TGTGCCAGCATGGGTGGCTACGAGCAGTACTTC.

The genes are TRBV11-1 and TRBJ2-5; TRBD1 aligns across 10 bases. The V segment lost 1 base and the J segment 4 bases; nucleotides outside the gene matches: 3. From germline, CDR1 is SGHAT and CDR2 FQDESV (reference sequence). The CDR3 runs to 15 residues. The CDR3 spells CASSLEGQGRETQYF. CDR3 DNA sequence: TGTGCCAGCAGCTTAGAGGGACAGGGGAGAGAGACCCAGTACTTC. The complete variable domain, with remaining parts taken from reference TRBV11-1 and TRBJ2-5, reads EAEVAQSPRYKITEKSQAVAFWCDPISGHATLYWYRQILGQGPELLVQFQDESVVDDSQLPKDRFSAERLKGVDSTLKIQPAELGDSAMYLCASSLEGQGRETQYFGPGTRLLVL.

This chain uses TRBV7-8 with TRBJ1-3, with 8 bases aligning to TRBD1. J lost 0 bases, V lost 5 bases, and 6 bases had no gene match. The germline gives CDR1 SGHVS, CDR2 FQNEAQ. CDR3 length: 16 amino acids. CDR3 region: CASSAQQGGSGNTIYF. CDR3 coding DNA: TGTGCCAGCAGCGCTCAACAGGGGGGCTCTGGAAACACCATATATTTT.

This clone showed up just a few times. The DNA for the CDR3 is TGTGCCAGCGGGGACTTTTCCTACGAGCAGTACTTC. Amino acid sequence: CASGDFSYEQYF. This sequence joins TRBV7-6 and TRBJ2-7; possible D gene TRBD2, 6 bases. V lost 8 bases and J lost 1, with 9 bases in between. This CDR3 has 12 residues. Per germline, CDR1 SGHVS and CDR2 FNYEAQ.